Sequencing of this T cell receptor beta chain was carried out in a study of T cells in Graves' hyperthyroidism and ophthalmopathy. This clonotype was detected many times. Its antigen is as yet unknown. CDR1 and CDR2 from the germline V gene are SQVTM and ANQGSEA. The CDR3 runs to 13 residues. Germline trimming cut 7 bases from V and 12 bases from J; bases unmatched to any gene: 12. Amplification targeted TCR beta CDR3 regions from RNA transcripts. The HTBI set primed first-round TCR CDR3 RT-PCR. TCRdb redid the calling of the multiplex PCR reads with MiXCR, one entry per CDR3 protein. The sample yields roughly 240,000 distinct CDR3 sequences, about a sixth seen once. Ophthalmopathy cases met thresholds of Clinical Activity Score at least 3, NOSPECS grade at least 4 and duration under 3 months. Study findings and constraints: Blood shared most expanded thyroid clonotypes above 0.001.

Material: blood. This receptor was identified in a woman aged 18-35 years with Graves' ophthalmopathy. The chain uses TRBV29-1 and TRBJ1-4; 9 bases align to TRBD1. CDR3 protein: CSALQGAGGQLFF. Written as DNA, the CDR3 is TGCAGCGCACTACAGGGGGCTGGCGGGCAACTGTTTTTT.